This TCR beta chain originates from a study of T cells after posttransplantation cyclophosphamide. Points from the study as a whole: After PTCy, TRB diversity resembled that of CNI/methotrexate controls. Skin or GI-infiltrating T cells shared few TRB sequences with blood.

Only in-frame clones appear in the TCRdb table, and some are missing; sequencing was by immunoSEQ multiplex PCR. The specimen gives more than 40,000 clones without singletons; the ten biggest hold roughly 2%. This clone was counted many times. Its target is unknown. The receptor comes from a man aged 35-49 years in good health, CMV-negative, and a related stem cell transplant donor. The sequenced sample consisted of PBMCs.

CDR3 DNA sequence: TGTGCCAGCAGCTCAGCTGGGACTAGCCTCAATGAGCAGTTCTTC. Translating gives CASSSAGTSLNEQFF. The V call is TRBV9, the J call TRBJ2-1; TRBD2 matches at 9 bases. The CDR3 runs 15 residues. The V gene's germline CDR1 is SGDLS and CDR2 YYNGEE. Losses at the gene ends were 4 bases for V and 6 bases for J; bases not matched to a gene: 8.